The clone carrying this T cell receptor (beta chain) has a count of ten or more. Regarding time point: newly diagnosed GD, antithyroid drugs for less than 3 months. Extracted RNA from PBMCs served as the source of the TCR library. Germline V CDR1 and CDR2: MGHRA, YSYEKL. This CDR3 is 17 amino acids long. V trimming: 2 bases; J trimming: 7 bases; junction bases outside the gene matches: 11. These data come from a study of regulatory T cells in long-lasting Graves disease. According to the study, TCR beta libraries were built with iRepertoire HTBI primers and CDR3-region Arm-PCR. Methods used by the authors: Across samples, about 56 TRBV and 14 TRBJ segments were found. A single record per CDR3 protein comes from TCRdb applying MiXCR to the multiplex PCR reads. The V and J calls, along with clone size, are taken from TCRdb and not from the paper's own processing. This sample yields 200,000 to 250,000 distinct CDR3 sequences, of which less than 20% are seen a single time; 12% belongs to the top ten.

These same records also appear under a second study, on T cells in Graves' hyperthyroidism and ophthalmopathy. This second study notes: Clonotypes that were expanded in thyroid above 0.001 mostly appeared in blood too.

The rearrangement joins TRBV4-1 to TRBJ1-4; 9 bases map to TRBD1. Sequenced here: peripheral blood mononuclear cells (PBMCs), sampled at new diagnosis, from a patient treated with antithyroid drugs. This clonotype was obtained from a woman under 40 with Graves disease. The DNA for the CDR3 is TGCGCCAGCAGCCAATTACGAACAGGGGGCGGGGGTGAAAAACTGTTTTTT. Translating gives CASSQLRTGGGGEKLFF.